This T cell receptor (beta chain) was sequenced in a study of blood T cell repertoires in COVID-19. Study information: Material from acute and convalescent COVID-19 was sourced from the United States, Italy and Spain. T cells, B-cell-depleted T cells, or PBMCs supplied cDNA or gDNA.

Germline values: CDR1 SGHTA, CDR2 FQGTGA. CDR3 length equals 14 residues. V dropped 5 bases and J dropped 8; count of bases not matched to a gene: 5. In the source study's methods: Amplifying reference gene primers gave estimates of nucleated cell counts. Generated by immunoSEQ multiplex PCR, the TCRdb table keeps only in-frame clones and is missing some. The DNA was the basis for D and trimming; V, J and clone size are from that table. The table lists under 250,000 clones, approximately 84% of them singletons, with 4% to 4.5% in the top ten. Sequenced sample: peripheral blood. The TCR was taken from a man aged 50-59 years with acute or convalescent COVID-19. The chain combines TRBV7-3 with TRBJ2-1, with 11 bases that match TRBD2. The CDR3 loop reads CASSTGLAGDEQFF. CDR3 nucleotides: TGTGCCAGCAGCACCGGACTAGCGGGCGATGAGCAGTTCTTC.